This is a list of T cell receptor beta chains from one sample in a study of CD8+ T cells in alopecia areata. Assay: immunoSEQ multiplex PCR; the TCRdb copy retains only in-frame clones and omits some. The repertoire holds fewer than 110,000 clones, with around three fifths as singletons. The material sequenced was CD4+ T cells sorted from blood. The receptor source for this set is a human donor in good health. Each CDR3 is given with its conserved first and last residue.

j_call: TRBJ2-3; v_call: TRBV29-1; cdr3_aa: CSVGETDTQYF
j_call: TRBJ2-7; v_call: TRBV2; cdr3_aa: CASSDQGQGQGSYEQYF
j_call: TRBJ1-2; v_call: TRBV7-2; cdr3_aa: CASSHPGTAYGYTF
j_call: TRBJ2-7; v_call: TRBV19; cdr3_aa: CASSMGQSYEQYF
j_call: TRBJ2-7; v_call: TRBV5-1; cdr3_aa: CASSRMGQISTYEQYF
j_call: TRBJ2-1; v_call: TRBV29-1; cdr3_aa: CSAGGDSSYNEQFF
j_call: TRBJ2-5; v_call: TRBV5-1; cdr3_aa: CASSLGLAGGETQYF
j_call: TRBJ1-2; v_call: TRBV2; cdr3_aa: CASSDFYGYTF
j_call: TRBJ2-3; v_call: TRBV29-1; cdr3_aa: CSVDKGAIDTQYF
j_call: TRBJ2-3; v_call: TRBV6-5; cdr3_aa: CASSEWGSQYF
j_call: TRBJ2-1; v_call: TRBV9; cdr3_aa: CASSVGGGANEQFF
j_call: TRBJ2-1; v_call: TRBV7-3; cdr3_aa: CASSPYLAGGNEQFF
j_call: TRBJ1-5; v_call: TRBV30; cdr3_aa: CAWSPGQGVQPQHF
j_call: TRBJ2-3; v_call: TRBV10-3; cdr3_aa: CAISWDSTDTQYF
j_call: TRBJ2-3; v_call: TRBV27; cdr3_aa: CASSLRGGTQYF
j_call: TRBJ2-2; v_call: TRBV2; cdr3_aa: CASSTGPGELFF
j_call: TRBJ2-5; v_call: TRBV11-2; cdr3_aa: CASSFLPAARQETQYF
j_call: TRBJ2-7; v_call: TRBV25-1; cdr3_aa: CASSDNWGSREQYF
j_call: TRBJ1-1; v_call: TRBV25-1; cdr3_aa: CATEGQNTEAFF
j_call: TRBJ2-2; v_call: TRBV5-6; cdr3_aa: CASSLVGRNTGELFF
j_call: TRBJ2-7; v_call: TRBV27; cdr3_aa: CASSLIAGLSSYEQYF
j_call: TRBJ1-1; v_call: TRBV29-1; cdr3_aa: CSVDRGTTEAFF
j_call: TRBJ2-1; v_call: TRBV5-1; cdr3_aa: CASSTAVGQGARNEQFF
j_call: TRBJ1-2; v_call: TRBV7-2; cdr3_aa: CASERTGGGYGYTF
j_call: TRBJ1-1; v_call: TRBV5-6; cdr3_aa: CASSLVGGPDTEAFF
j_call: TRBJ1-2; v_call: TRBV18; cdr3_aa: CASSPGAGNYGYTF
j_call: TRBJ1-5; v_call: TRBV30; cdr3_aa: CAWSVEGAQPQHF
j_call: TRBJ2-5; v_call: TRBV7-2; cdr3_aa: CASSLQPLRLAGEQETQYF
j_call: TRBJ2-7; v_call: TRBV12-5; cdr3_aa: CASGELQGSGEQYF
j_call: TRBJ1-2; v_call: TRBV2; cdr3_aa: CASSDPGQGYGYTF
j_call: TRBJ2-7; v_call: TRBV7-2; cdr3_aa: CASSLVATGKIYEQYF
j_call: TRBJ2-1; v_call: TRBV29-1; cdr3_aa: CSVAGSSYNEQFF
j_call: TRBJ2-5; v_call: TRBV11-2; cdr3_aa: CASSYSGPVKETQYF
j_call: TRBJ1-1; v_call: TRBV27; cdr3_aa: CASSLSPYRGGTEAFF
j_call: TRBJ2-1; v_call: TRBV30; cdr3_aa: CACEEDRVSNEQFF
j_call: TRBJ2-2; v_call: TRBV30; cdr3_aa: CAWSGREWGHYNTGELFF
j_call: TRBJ2-5; v_call: TRBV28; cdr3_aa: CASSPPRLAYNEETQYF